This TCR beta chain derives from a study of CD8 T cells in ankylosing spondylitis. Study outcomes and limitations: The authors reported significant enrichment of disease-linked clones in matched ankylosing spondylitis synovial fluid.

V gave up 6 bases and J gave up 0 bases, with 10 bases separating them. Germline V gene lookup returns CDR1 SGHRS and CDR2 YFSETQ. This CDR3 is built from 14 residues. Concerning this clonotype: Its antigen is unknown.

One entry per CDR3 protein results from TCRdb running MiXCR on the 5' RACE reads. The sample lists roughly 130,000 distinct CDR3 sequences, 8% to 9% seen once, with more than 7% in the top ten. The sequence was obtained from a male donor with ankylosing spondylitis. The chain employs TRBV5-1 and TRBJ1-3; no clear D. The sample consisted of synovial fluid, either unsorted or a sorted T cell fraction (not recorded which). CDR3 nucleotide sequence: TGCGCCAGCAAAGGGTTAAGCTCTGGAAACACCATATATTTT. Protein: CASKGLSSGNTIYF.